This entry features one T cell receptor beta chain sequence. TCRdb reprocessed the 5' RACE reads and keeps a single row for each CDR3 protein, giving no DNA. The table for this sample gives around 550,000 distinct CDR3 sequences. The CDR3 sequence is 14 residues long. The germline gives CDR1 LNHNV, CDR2 YYDKDF (reference sequence). This specimen comes from a study of T cells expressing NK-cell markers. The receptor was derived from a man between 18 and 35 years old in good health. The sample taken for sequencing was blood T cells: a sorted CD56 or NKG2C T cell subset, CD4+ or CD8+ T cells, or bulk PBMC T cells (not recorded which). V gene TRBV15 combines with J gene TRBJ2-7. The CDR3 loop is CATHSGESRYEQYF.